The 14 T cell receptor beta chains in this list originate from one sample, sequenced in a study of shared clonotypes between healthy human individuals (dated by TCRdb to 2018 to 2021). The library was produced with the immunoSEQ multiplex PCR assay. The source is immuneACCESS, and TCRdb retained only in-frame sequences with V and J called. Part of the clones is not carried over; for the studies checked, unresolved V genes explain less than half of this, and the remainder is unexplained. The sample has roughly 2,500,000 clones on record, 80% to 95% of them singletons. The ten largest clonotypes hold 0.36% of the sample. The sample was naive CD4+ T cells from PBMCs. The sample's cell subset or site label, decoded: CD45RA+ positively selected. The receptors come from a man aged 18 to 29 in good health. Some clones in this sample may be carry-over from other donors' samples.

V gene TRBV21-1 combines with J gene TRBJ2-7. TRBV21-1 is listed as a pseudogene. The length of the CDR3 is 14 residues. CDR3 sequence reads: CASSKTSPGYEQYF. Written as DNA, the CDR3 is TGTGCCAGCAGCAAAACCAGCCCCGGCTACGAGCAGTACTTC.

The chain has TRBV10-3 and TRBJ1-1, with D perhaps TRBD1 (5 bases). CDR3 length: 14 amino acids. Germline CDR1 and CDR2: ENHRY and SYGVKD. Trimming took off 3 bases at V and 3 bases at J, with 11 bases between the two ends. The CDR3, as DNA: TGTGCCATCAGTGACTGGGGGAGGTACACTGAAGCTTTCTTT. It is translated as CAISDWGRYTEAFF.

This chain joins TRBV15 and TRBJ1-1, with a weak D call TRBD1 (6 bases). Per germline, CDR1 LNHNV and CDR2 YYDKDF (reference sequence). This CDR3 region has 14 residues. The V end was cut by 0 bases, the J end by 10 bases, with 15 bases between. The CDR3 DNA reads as TGTGCCACCAGCAGAGATTCCGGACAGATAAGAGCTTTCTTT. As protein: CATSRDSGQIRAFF.

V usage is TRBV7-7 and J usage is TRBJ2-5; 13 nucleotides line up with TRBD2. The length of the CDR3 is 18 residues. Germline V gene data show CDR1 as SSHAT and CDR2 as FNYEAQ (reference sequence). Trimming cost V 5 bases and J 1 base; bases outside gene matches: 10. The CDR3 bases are TGTGCCAGCAGCCCAGGACTAGCGGGAGAACCCTCCCAAGAGACCCAGTACTTC. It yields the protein CASSPGLAGEPSQETQYF.

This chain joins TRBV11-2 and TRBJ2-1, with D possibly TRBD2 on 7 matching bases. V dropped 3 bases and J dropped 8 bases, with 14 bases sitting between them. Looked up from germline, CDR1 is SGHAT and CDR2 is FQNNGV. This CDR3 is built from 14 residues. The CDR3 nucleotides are TGTGCCAGCAGCTTCTGGCGCGGGGGCCATGAGCAGTTCTTC. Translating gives CASSFWRGGHEQFF. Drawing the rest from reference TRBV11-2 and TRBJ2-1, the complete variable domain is EAGVAQSPRYKIIEKRQSVAFWCNPISGHATLYWYQQILGQGPKLLIQFQNNGVVDDSQLPKDRFSAERLKGVDSTLKIQPAKLEDSAVYLCASSFWRGGHEQFFGPGTRLTVL.

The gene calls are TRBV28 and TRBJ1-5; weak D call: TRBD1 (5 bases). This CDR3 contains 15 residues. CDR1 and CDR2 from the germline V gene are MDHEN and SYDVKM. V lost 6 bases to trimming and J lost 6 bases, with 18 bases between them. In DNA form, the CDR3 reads TGTGCCAGCAGACTGATGTGGGGGAGTTTTCAGCCCCAGCATTTT. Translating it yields CASRLMWGSFQPQHF.

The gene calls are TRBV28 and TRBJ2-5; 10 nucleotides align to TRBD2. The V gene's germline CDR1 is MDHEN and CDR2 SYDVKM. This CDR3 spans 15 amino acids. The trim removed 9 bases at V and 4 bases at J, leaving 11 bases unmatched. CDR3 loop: CASPPSGRGRETQYF. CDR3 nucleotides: TGTGCCAGTCCCCCTAGCGGGAGAGGCCGAGAGACCCAGTACTTC. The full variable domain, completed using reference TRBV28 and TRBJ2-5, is DVKVTQSSRYLVKRTGEKVFLECVQDMDHENMFWYRQDPGLGLRLIYFSYDVKMKEKGDIPEGYSVSREKKERFSLILESASTNQTSMYLCASPPSGRGRETQYFGPGTRLLVL.

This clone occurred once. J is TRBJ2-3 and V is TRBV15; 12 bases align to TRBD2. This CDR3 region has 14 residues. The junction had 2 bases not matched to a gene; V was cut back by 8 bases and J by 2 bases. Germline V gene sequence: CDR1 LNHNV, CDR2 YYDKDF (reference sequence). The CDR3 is CATRTSGATDTQYF. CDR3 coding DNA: TGTGCCACCCGGACTAGCGGGGCCACAGATACGCAGTATTTT. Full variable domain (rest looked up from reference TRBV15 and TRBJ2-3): DAMVIQNPRYQVTQFGKPVTLSCSQTLNHNVMYWYQQKSSQAPKLLFHYYDKDFNNEADTPDNFQSRRPNTSFCFLDIRSPGLGDTAMYLCATRTSGATDTQYFGPGTRLTVL.

As DNA, the CDR3 is TGTGCCAGCTCACCAAGTGTCGGGATTTACACCGGGGAGCTGTTTTTT. Residues: CASSPSVGIYTGELFF. V and J are TRBV18 and TRBJ2-2, with TRBD2 as a possible D gene (5 bases). V gave up 2 bases and J gave up 3 bases, with 13 bases separating them. This CDR3 has 16 residues. CDR1 and CDR2 (germline): KGHSH, LQKENI.

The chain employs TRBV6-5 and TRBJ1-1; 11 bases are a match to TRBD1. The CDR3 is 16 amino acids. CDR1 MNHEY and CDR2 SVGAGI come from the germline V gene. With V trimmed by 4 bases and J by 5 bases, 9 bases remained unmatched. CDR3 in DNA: TGTGCCAGCAGTTTATGGACAGGGGGCCCTGGGACTGAAGCTTTCTTT. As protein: CASSLWTGGPGTEAFF.

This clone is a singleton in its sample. CDR3 DNA: TGCGCCAGCAGCTCAATCCCGGGGGGCTCCCCCTACGAGCAGTACTTC. Translating it yields CASSSIPGGSPYEQYF. The rearrangement links TRBV5-1 to TRBJ2-7; D is possibly TRBD2 (7 bases). The V end lost 3 bases, the J end lost 2 bases, and 18 bases lay between the germline ends. There are 16 residues in the CDR3. Germline CDR1 is SGHRS and CDR2 is YFSETQ.

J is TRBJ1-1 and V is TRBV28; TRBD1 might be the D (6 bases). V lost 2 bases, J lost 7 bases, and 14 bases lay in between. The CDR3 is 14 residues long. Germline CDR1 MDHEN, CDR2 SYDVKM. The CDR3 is CASSLNGDIREAFF. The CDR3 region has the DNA TGTGCCAGCAGTTTAAATGGGGACATCCGTGAAGCTTTCTTT.

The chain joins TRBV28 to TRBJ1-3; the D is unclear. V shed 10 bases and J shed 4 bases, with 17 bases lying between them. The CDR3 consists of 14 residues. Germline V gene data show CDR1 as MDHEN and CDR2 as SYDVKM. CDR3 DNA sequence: TGTGCCACGGTCCGCCTCCAGTCGGGAAACACCATATATTTT. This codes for CATVRLQSGNTIYF.

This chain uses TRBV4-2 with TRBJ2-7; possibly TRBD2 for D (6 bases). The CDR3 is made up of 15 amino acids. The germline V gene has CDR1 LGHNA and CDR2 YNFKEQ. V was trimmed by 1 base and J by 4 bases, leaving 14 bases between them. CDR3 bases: TGTGCCAGCAGCCAAGCATCGGGAGCGCGTTACGAGCAGTACTTC. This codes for CASSQASGARYEQYF.